The following is a T cell receptor beta chain sequence with its context. Its antigen remains unidentified. No per-base quality is available; no much larger clone lies one base away. Sequenced on an Illumina HiSeq 1500. In TCRdb, the public reads were trimmed at Q25 with fastp and aligned with MiXCR, with productive beta chains retained. Rows are unified per CDR3 protein, each entry keeping the most common DNA and genes. The sample has about 310,000 distinct CDR3 sequences on record, 15% to 20% of them singletons. Approximately 12% of the sample comes from the top ten. The data originate from a study of T cell repertoires in cytomegalovirus infection (dated 2019 in TCRdb). With regard to the full study: Donor HLA type was relevant to the analysis, because carriage of CMV infection together with the matching HLA type was indicated by public TCR beta signatures. General study outcomes and caveats: In the ex vivo response, HLA-C-restricted CMV-specific TCR beta clonotypes were dominant, and in two of eight donors the single most frequent clonotype came from this HLA-C-restricted group. Carriers of CMV infection plus the relevant HLA type were discriminated by the cumulative frequency of public TCR beta family members in the study cohort and in an independent approximately 340-donor cohort.

The CDR1 and CDR2 encoded by the germline V gene are LGHNA and YNFKEQ. The CDR3 goes from the cysteine to the phenylalanine over 14 residues. Just CDR3 DNA is preserved here, 42 bases in frame from base 1. The junction carries 11 bases between V and J, which are trimmed by 3 bases and 5 bases respectively. The sequence came from a human donor in good health (CMV status not recorded). Some clones in this sample may be carry-over from other donors' samples. Sequencing used PBMCs. Recombination linked TRBV4-2 to TRBJ2-1, with no confident D gene call. CDR3 sequence: CASSHFLGDNEQFF. In nucleotide form, the sequence is TGTGCCAGCAGCCACTTCCTGGGTGACAATGAGCAGTTCTTC.